There are many counts of the clone carrying this TCR beta chain. Out of roughly 9.1 ml of fresh peripheral blood came the PBMCs. This sample is drawn from a study of T cells in Graves' hyperthyroidism and ophthalmopathy. RNA transcripts served as the template for amplifying TCR beta CDR3 regions. Researchers ran a first-round RT-PCR on the TCR CDR3 using the HTBI primer set. TCRdb ran MiXCR on the multiplex PCR reads and lists one entry per CDR3 protein. The sample lists some 350,000 distinct CDR3 sequences; around a sixth were seen once. The germline gives CDR1 MNHNS, CDR2 SASEGT. V lost 8 bases to trimming and J lost 5 bases, with 13 bases between them. The CDR3 runs to 13 residues.

The chain is built from TRBV6-1 and TRBJ1-5; TRBD1 might be the D (5 bases). The sample comprised blood. The sequence came from a woman younger than 30 with Graves' hyperthyroidism that later progressed to Graves' ophthalmopathy. The CDR3 sequence is CASLGVGHQPQHF. As DNA, the CDR3 is TGTGCCAGCCTTGGAGTGGGACATCAGCCCCAGCATTTT.